A single sample gave rise to the 29 T cell receptor beta chains below, sequenced in a study of CXCR3-negative and CXCR3-positive naive CD8 T cells. UMI-labeled 5' RACE TRB cDNA libraries were prepared from the cells. TCRdb processed the 5' RACE reads again and assigns one entry to each CDR3 protein, with no DNA. The sample's table shows over 45,000 distinct CDR3 sequences. Source material: naive CXCR3- CD8+ T cells from blood. The subset is: CD45RO-CCR7+CD27+CD95- naive CD8+ T cells lacking CXCR3 (TNR3-). The receptors derive from a human donor in good health. Some clones in this sample may be carry-over from other donors' samples.

V and J are TRBV7-9 and TRBJ2-7; without DNA, the TCRdb call of TRBD1 cannot be checked. The CDR3 is made up of 13 amino acids. Germline CDR1 SEHNR, CDR2 FQNEAQ (reference sequence). CDR3 loop: CASSGQGSYEQYF.

The chain recombines TRBV20-1 with TRBJ2-1; the D gene TCRdb calls, TRBD1, cannot be checked with no DNA. This CDR3 has 12 residues. Germline V gives CDR1 DFQATT, CDR2 SNEGSKA (reference sequence). The CDR3 reads CSATEGGNEQFF.

The V call is TRBV29-1, the J call TRBJ1-4; TCRdb calls TRBD1, which cannot be checked without DNA. The length of the CDR3 is 12 residues. Per germline, CDR1 SQVTM and CDR2 ANQGSEA. The CDR3: CSFVAGDEKLFF.

The gene calls are TRBV7-9 and TRBJ2-7; TCRdb's D gene call, TRBD1, goes unchecked for lack of DNA. Per the germline V gene, CDR1 is SEHNR and CDR2 is FQNEAQ (reference sequence). CDR3 length equals 14 residues. The CDR3 reads CASSHRDDVNEQYF.

The rearrangement links TRBV12-3 or TRBV12-4 to TRBJ1-2. This CDR3 comprises 15 residues. Here the CDR3 reads CASIPAAGTNYGYTF.

This chain joins TRBV4-2 and TRBJ2-4. There are 15 residues in the CDR3. CDR1 LGHNA and CDR2 YNFKEQ come from the germline V gene. CDR3 protein: CASSGEWTAKNIQYF.

The chain joins TRBV21-1 to TRBJ1-1; TCRdb selects TRBD1, and the lack of DNA leaves this call unchecked. TRBV21-1 is labeled a pseudogene. CDR3 length: 17 amino acids. CDR3 in amino acids: CASSPPGTGAPWTEAFF.

The V and J genes are TRBV7-3 and TRBJ2-3; the TCRdb D gene call, TRBD1, has no DNA to confirm it. CDR1 SGHTA and CDR2 FQGTGA come from the germline V gene. This CDR3 is built from 15 residues. The CDR3 region is CASSLQGAGIDTQYF.

V usage is TRBV6-4 and J usage is TRBJ2-1. CDR3 length equals 13 residues. The germline gives CDR1 MRHNA, CDR2 SNTAGT. The CDR3 spells CASSDSNSNEQFF.

The rearrangement joins TRBV7-9 to TRBJ2-1; TCRdb's D call of TRBD1 is untestable without DNA. Germline values: CDR1 SEHNR, CDR2 FQNEAQ (reference sequence). This CDR3 spans 18 amino acids. The CDR3 spells CASSSTETGYSPYNEQFF.

This chain joins TRBV28 and TRBJ2-1; TCRdb indicates TRBD1, and absent DNA this call remains unverified. This CDR3 has 18 residues. Germline V gives CDR1 MDHEN, CDR2 SYDVKM. This CDR3 reads CASSRISPGERFYNEQFF.

The rearrangement links TRBV19 to TRBJ1-1. The germline V gene encodes CDR1 LNHDA and CDR2 SQIVND (reference sequence). The CDR3 has 13 amino acids. The CDR3 loop is CASSKSGPTEAFF.

The chain links TRBV7-6 to TRBJ2-1; the TRBD2 assignment by TCRdb is unverifiable without DNA. The CDR3 has 16 amino acids. Germline CDR1 and CDR2: SGHVS and FNYEAQ. The CDR3 loop reads CASSLASGDSYNEQFF.

The rearrangement links TRBV7-2 to TRBJ2-2. Germline loops: CDR1 SGHTA, CDR2 FQGNSA. The CDR3 extends over 15 amino acids. The CDR3 protein is CASSPGSGNTGELFF.

The chain links TRBV12-3 or TRBV12-4 to TRBJ1-4. The CDR3 contains 16 residues. CDR3 protein: CASSLRAWATNEKLFF.

V is TRBV6-1 and J is TRBJ2-5; the TCRdb D gene call, TRBD1, has no DNA to confirm it. This CDR3 region has 15 residues. The V gene's germline CDR1 is MNHNS and CDR2 SASEGT. The CDR3 loop reads CASRVTGINQETQYF.

This rearrangement joins TRBV5-1 to TRBJ2-3; TCRdb returns TRBD2, unconfirmable since there is no DNA. The germline V gene has CDR1 SGHRS and CDR2 YFSETQ. The CDR3 contains 16 residues. The CDR3 protein is CASSTRTGWGADTQYF.

The CDR3 spells CASGRGGRKEKLFF. The chain joins TRBV6-5 to TRBJ1-4; TCRdb selects TRBD1, and the lack of DNA leaves this call unchecked. CDR1 and CDR2 from the germline V gene are MNHEY and SVGAGI. The CDR3 totals 14 residues.

The rearrangement links TRBV3-1 to TRBJ2-7. Per the germline V gene, CDR1 is LGHDT and CDR2 is YNNKEL (reference sequence). The CDR3 spans 12 residues. CDR3 protein: CASSQWGYEQYF.

CDR3 in amino acids: CSATPRNPISSYEQYF. The chain joins TRBV20-1 to TRBJ2-7. This CDR3 contains 16 residues. Germline CDR1 DFQATT, CDR2 SNEGSKA (reference sequence).

The chain employs TRBV29-1 and TRBJ1-3. This CDR3 has 11 amino acids. Germline lookup yields CDR1 SQVTM and CDR2 ANQGSEA. The CDR3 is CSVDEADTIYF.

J is TRBJ2-7 and V is TRBV29-1; TCRdb designates TRBD2, a call that cannot be tested without DNA. The CDR3 is 13 residues long. CDR1 is SQVTM and CDR2 is ANQGSEA in the germline V gene. Here the CDR3 reads CSVLAGGPVEQYF.

V and J are TRBV6-2 or TRBV6-3 and TRBJ2-7. Germline V gives CDR1 MNHEY, CDR2 SVGEGT. The CDR3 loop spans 13 amino acids. This chain's CDR3 is CASSSRQPYEQYF.

CDR3 amino acids: CASSQEGPSGNEQFF. The rearrangement uses TRBV4-1 and TRBJ2-1; the TCRdb call, TRBD2, lacks DNA for checking. CDR1 is MGHRA and CDR2 is YSYEKL in the germline V gene. The CDR3 extends over 15 amino acids.

The V gene is TRBV27, the J gene TRBJ2-3; no DNA is available, so the TRBD1 call from TCRdb remains unchecked. Germline assignment: CDR1 MNHEY and CDR2 SMNVEV (reference sequence). This CDR3 spans 15 amino acids. The CDR3 loop is CASSFGGFDTDTQYF.

This chain uses TRBV29-1 with TRBJ2-3; TCRdb reports TRBD2, a call that lacks DNA to check it against. This CDR3 spans 15 amino acids. Germline assignment: CDR1 SQVTM and CDR2 ANQGSEA. The CDR3 here is CSVEGLHPPTDTQYF.

This chain connects TRBV7-6 to TRBJ1-1; there is no DNA to check the TCRdb D call of TRBD1. Germline V gene sequence: CDR1 SGHVS, CDR2 FNYEAQ. The CDR3 covers 13 residues. The CDR3 loop is CASSLLRGPEAFF.

This chain uses TRBV25-1 with TRBJ1-1. This CDR3 has 14 residues. The V gene's germline CDR1 is MGHDK and CDR2 SYGVNS. The CDR3: CASSERRTNTEAFF.

The rearrangement links TRBV7-3 to TRBJ2-2; TCRdb returns TRBD2, unconfirmable since there is no DNA. CDR1 is SGHTA, CDR2 FQGTGA, per germline. The CDR3 runs 15 residues. The CDR3 here is CASSLVGSHPGELFF.